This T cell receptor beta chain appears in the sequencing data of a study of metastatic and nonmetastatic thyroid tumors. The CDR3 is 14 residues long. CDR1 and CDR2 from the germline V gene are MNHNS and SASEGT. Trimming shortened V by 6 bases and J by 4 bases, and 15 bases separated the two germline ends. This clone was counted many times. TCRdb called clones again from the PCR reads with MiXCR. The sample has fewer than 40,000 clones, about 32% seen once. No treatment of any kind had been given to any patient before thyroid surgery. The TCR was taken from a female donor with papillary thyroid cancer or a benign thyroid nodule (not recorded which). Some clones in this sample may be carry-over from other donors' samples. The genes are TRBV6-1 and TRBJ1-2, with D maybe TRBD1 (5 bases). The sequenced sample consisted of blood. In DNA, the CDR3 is TGTGCCAGCAGACAGGACGGGGGTAGCTATGGCTACACCTTC. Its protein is CASRQDGGSYGYTF.